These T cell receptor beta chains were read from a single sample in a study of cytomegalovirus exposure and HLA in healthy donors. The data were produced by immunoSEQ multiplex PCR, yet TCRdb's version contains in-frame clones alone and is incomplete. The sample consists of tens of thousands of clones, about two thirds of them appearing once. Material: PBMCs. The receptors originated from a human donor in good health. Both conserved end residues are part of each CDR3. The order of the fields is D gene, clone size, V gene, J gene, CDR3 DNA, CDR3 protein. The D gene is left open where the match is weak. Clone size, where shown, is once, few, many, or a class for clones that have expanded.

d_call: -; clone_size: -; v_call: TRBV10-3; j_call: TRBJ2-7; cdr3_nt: TGTGCCATCAGTGAGTCGAGAACACAGGGTACGGCCCCCTACGAGCAGTACTTC; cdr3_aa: CAISESRTQGTAPYEQYF
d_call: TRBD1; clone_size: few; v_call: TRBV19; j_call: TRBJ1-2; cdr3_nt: TGTGCCAGTAGTACTCGGGACAGGCCTTCCTACACCTTC; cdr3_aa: CASSTRDRPSYTF
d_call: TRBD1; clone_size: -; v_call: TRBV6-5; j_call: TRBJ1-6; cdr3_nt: TGTGCCAGCAGCCAGGGACAGGAGAATTCACCCCTCCACTTT; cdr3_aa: CASSQGQENSPLHF
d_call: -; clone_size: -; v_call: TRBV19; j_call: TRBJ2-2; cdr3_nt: TGTGCCAGTACCCGGGGGGCCCCCGGGGAGCTGTTTTTT; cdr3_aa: CASTRGAPGELFF
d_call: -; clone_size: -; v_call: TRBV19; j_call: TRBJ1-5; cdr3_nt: TGTGCCAGTAGCCCCAGGTCTTCTAATCAGTCCCAGCATTTT; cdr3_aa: CASSPRSSNQSQHF
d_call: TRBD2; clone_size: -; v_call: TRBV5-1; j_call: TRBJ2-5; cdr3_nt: TGCGCCAGCAGCTTGTCGGGACTAGGGGTCCGCCAAGAGACCCAGTACTTC; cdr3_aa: CASSLSGLGVRQETQYF
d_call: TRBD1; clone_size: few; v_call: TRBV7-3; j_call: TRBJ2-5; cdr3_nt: TGTGCCAGCAGTCCAAGTCCTCGGACAGGGGGGCTGGAGACCCAGTACTTC; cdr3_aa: CASSPSPRTGGLETQYF
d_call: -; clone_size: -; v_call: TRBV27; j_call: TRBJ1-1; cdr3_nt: TGTGCCAGCAGTACCACAAGGAACACTGAAGCTTTCTTT; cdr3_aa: CASSTTRNTEAFF
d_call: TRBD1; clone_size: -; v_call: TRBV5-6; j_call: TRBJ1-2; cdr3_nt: TGTGCCAGCCTACGGACAGGCGTCAACTATGGCTACACCTTC; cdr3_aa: CASLRTGVNYGYTF
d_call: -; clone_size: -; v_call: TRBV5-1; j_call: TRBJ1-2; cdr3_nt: TGCGCCAGCAGCTTAGACGGAGGGGTCGTCTATGGCTACACCTTC; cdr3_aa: CASSLDGGVVYGYTF
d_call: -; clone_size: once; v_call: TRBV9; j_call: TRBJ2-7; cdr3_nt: TGTGCCAGCAGCGCCGGGACAACCTACGAGCAGTACTTC; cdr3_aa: CASSAGTTYEQYF
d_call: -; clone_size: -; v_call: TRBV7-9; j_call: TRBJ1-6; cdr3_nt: TGTGCCAGCAGCTTAGGGACCAGGGATTCACCCCTCCACTTT; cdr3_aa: CASSLGTRDSPLHF
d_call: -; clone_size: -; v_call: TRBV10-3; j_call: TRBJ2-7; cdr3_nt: TGTGCCACCACCCGGGACATACCCTACGAGCAGTACTTC; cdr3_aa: CATTRDIPYEQYF
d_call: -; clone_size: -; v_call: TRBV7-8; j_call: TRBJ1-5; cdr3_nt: TGTGCCAGCAGCTTTGCGACCCGGACAGCGGATCAGCCCCAGCATTTT; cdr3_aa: CASSFATRTADQPQHF
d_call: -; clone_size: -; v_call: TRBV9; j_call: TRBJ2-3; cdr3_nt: TGTGCCAGCAGCGACTCGGGGGGCGGCACAGATACGCAGTATTTT; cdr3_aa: CASSDSGGGTDTQYF
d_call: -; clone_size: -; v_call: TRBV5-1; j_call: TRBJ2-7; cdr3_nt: TGCGCCAGCAGCGCGACCGCTATCGGGGACGAGCAGTACTTC; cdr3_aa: CASSATAIGDEQYF
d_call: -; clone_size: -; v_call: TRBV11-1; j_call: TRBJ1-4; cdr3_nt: TGTGCCAGCAGCTTCAGACCCGGGAATGGTAATGAAAAACTGTTTTTT; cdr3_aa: CASSFRPGNGNEKLFF
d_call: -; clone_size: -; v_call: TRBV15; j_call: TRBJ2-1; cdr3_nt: TGTGCCACCAGCAGAGATCGTCTTGAGCAGTTCTTC; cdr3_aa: CATSRDRLEQFF
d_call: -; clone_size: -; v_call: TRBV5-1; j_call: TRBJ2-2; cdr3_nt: TGCGCCAGCAGCTTGGCGAGGCTCCGTAACACCGGGGAGCTGTTTTTT; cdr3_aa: CASSLARLRNTGELFF
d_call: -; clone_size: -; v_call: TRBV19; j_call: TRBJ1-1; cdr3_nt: TGTGCCAGTAGTAACACAGGAGAAGCTTTCTTT; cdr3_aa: CASSNTGEAFF
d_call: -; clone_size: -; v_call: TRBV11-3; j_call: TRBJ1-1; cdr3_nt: TGTGCCAGCAGCCGGGGACATGTGGGGATAAAGGGGAAAACTGAAGCTTTCTTT; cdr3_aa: CASSRGHVGIKGKTEAFF
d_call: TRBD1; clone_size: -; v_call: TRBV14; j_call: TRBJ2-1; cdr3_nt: TGTGCCAGCAGCCAACCGACAGGGACGATCCTCGGTGAGCAGTTCTTC; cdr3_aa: CASSQPTGTILGEQFF
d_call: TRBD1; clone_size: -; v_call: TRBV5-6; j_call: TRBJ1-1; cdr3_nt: TGTGCCAGCAGCCAGATGACAGGGGGGAACACTGAAGCTTTCTTT; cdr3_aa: CASSQMTGGNTEAFF
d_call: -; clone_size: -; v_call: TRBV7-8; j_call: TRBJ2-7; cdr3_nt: TGTGCCAGCAGCTTAACTAGTGGCTCCTACGAGCAGTACTTC; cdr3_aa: CASSLTSGSYEQYF
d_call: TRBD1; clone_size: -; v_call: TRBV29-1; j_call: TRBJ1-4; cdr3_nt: TGCAGCGTTGCCCACAGCGGACAGGGAAGTTTCAGCTTTTTT; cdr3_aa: CSVAHSGQGSFSFF
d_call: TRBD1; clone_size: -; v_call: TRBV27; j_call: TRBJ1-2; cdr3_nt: TGTGCCAGCAGTTTGGGGCAGGGGGTCTATGGCTACACCTTC; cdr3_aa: CASSLGQGVYGYTF
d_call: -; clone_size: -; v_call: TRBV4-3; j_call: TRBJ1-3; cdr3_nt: TGCGCCAGCAGCCAATCTACCTCGGGGAGCGCTGGAAACACCATATATTTT; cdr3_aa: CASSQSTSGSAGNTIYF
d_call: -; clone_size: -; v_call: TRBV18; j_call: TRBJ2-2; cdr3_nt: TGTGCCAGCTCACCAAACGGGAACACCGGGGAGCTGTTTTTT; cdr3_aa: CASSPNGNTGELFF
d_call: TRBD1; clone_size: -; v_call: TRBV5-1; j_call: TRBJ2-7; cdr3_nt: TGCGCCAGCAGCTTGGATCCGGACAGGCCCTACGAGCAGTACTTC; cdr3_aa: CASSLDPDRPYEQYF
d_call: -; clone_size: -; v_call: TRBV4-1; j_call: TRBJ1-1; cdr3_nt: TGCGCCAGCAGCCAAGAAAGTTATGGAGGGAGGGACACTGAAGCTTTCTTT; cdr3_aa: CASSQESYGGRDTEAFF
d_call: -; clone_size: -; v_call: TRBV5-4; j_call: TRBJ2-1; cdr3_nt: TGTGCCAGCAGCCCCCGGGACTCCCGAAATGAGCAGTTCTTC; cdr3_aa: CASSPRDSRNEQFF
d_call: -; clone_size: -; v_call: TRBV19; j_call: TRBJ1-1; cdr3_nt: TGTGCCAGTAGTGTCGTCGGGATGAACACTGAAGCTTTCTTT; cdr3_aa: CASSVVGMNTEAFF
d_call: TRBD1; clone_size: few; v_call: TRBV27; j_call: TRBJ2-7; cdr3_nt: TGTGCCAGCAGTGCCCCGACAGGGTTTTACTCCTACGAGCAGTACTTC; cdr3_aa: CASSAPTGFYSYEQYF
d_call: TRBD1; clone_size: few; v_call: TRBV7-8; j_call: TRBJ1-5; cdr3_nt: TGTGCCAGCAGCTCAAAAACAGGGGGGTTGGTGTATCAGCCCCAGCATTTT; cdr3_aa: CASSSKTGGLVYQPQHF
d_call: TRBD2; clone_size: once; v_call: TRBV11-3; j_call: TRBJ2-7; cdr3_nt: TGTGCCAGCAGCTTAATGACTAGCGGGGGCAAATCCTACGAGCAGTACTTC; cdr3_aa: CASSLMTSGGKSYEQYF
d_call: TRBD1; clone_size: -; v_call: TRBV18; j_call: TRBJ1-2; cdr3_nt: TGTGCCAGCTCACCGATGCAGGGGGCAGGCCTTAACTATGGCTACACCTTC; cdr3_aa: CASSPMQGAGLNYGYTF
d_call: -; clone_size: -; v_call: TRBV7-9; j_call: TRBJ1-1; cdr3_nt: TGTGCCAGCAGCCCTTCCGGAACAGGGTTGACTGAAGCTTTCTTT; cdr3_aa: CASSPSGTGLTEAFF
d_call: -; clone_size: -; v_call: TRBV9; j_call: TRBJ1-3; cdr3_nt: TGTGCCAGCAGCGGTGCTCATTGGGGGGGTAAGGAAAACACCATATATTTT; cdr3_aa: CASSGAHWGGKENTIYF
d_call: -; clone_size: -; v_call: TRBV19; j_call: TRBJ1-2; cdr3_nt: TGTGCCAGTAGTGCTAGCGGGCCCCTTCGATTCGTCTATGGCTACACCTTC; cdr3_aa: CASSASGPLRFVYGYTF
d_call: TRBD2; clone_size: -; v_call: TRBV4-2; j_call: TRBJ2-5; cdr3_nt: TGTGCCAGCAGCCAAGATAGTTTAGCGGGGACCCAGTACTTC; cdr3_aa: CASSQDSLAGTQYF
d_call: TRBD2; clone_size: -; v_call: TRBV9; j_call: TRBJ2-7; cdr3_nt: TGTGCCAGCAGTCGCGGGACTAGCGGGGGTAACGAGCAGTACTTC; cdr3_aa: CASSRGTSGGNEQYF
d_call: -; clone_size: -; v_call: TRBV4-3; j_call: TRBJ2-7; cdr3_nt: TGCGCCAGCAGCCAAGACAGCACAGGGCGAGAGCAGTACTTC; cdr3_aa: CASSQDSTGREQYF
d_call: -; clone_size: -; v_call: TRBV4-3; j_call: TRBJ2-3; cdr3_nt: TGCGCCAGCAGCCAAGATCAGTGGCTAGCCGACTCAGATACGCAGTATTTT; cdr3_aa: CASSQDQWLADSDTQYF
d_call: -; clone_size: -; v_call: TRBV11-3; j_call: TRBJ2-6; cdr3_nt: TGTGCCAGCAGCTTAGGCGGAACTGGGGCCAACGTCCTGACTTTC; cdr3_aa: CASSLGGTGANVLTF
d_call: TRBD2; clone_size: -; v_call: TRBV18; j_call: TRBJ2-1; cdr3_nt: TGTGCCAGCTCACCTCCGGGAAGCGGGGGGATAAATGAGCAGTTCTTC; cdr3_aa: CASSPPGSGGINEQFF
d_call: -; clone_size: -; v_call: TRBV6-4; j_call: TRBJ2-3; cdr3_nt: TGTGCCAGCAGTGAGACTTTCACAGATACGCAGTATTTT; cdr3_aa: CASSETFTDTQYF
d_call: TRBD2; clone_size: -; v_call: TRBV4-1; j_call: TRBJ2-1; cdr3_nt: TGCGCCAGCAGCCAAGAAGCTAGCGGGGTCTCCTCCTACAATGAGCAGTTCTTC; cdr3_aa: CASSQEASGVSSYNEQFF
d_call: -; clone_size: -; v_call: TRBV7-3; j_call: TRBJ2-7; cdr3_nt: TGTGCCAGCAGCTCGAAGGGGTCCTACGAGCAGTACTTC; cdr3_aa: CASSSKGSYEQYF
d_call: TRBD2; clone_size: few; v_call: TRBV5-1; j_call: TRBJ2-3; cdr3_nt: TGCGCCAGCAGCCAAGGGACTAGCGGGGGGTATAACACAGATACGCAGTATTTT; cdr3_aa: CASSQGTSGGYNTDTQYF
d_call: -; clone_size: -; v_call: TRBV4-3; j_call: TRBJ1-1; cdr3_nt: TGCGCCAGCAGCCTAGACAGTGGGAGGAACACTGAAGCTTTCTTT; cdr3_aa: CASSLDSGRNTEAFF
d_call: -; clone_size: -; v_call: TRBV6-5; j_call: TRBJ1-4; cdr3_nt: TGTGCCAGCAGTTACGGTTGGGGAGATGAAAAACTGTTTTTT; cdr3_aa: CASSYGWGDEKLFF
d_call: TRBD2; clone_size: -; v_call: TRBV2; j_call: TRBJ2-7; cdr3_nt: TGTGCCAGCAGTGAAGCCAGCCGGGGGGGGATGGTAATTGCGAACGAGCAGTACTTC; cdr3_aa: CASSEASRGGMVIANEQYF
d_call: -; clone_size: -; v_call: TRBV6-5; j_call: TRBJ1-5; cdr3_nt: TGTGCCAGCAGGCGCGGGATTCGGGGCAATCAGCCCCAGCATTTT; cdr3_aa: CASRRGIRGNQPQHF
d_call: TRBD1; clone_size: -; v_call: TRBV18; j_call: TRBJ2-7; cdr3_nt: TGTGCCAGCTCACCGGGACAGGCGTCTGGGGAGCAGTACTTC; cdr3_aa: CASSPGQASGEQYF
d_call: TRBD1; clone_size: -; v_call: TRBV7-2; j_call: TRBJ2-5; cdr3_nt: TGTGCCAGCAGCTCGACAGGGATTGTGACGGAGACCCAGTACTTC; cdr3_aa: CASSSTGIVTETQYF
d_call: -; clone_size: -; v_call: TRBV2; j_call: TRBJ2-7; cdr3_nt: TGTGCCAGCAGTGGTCAGGGGGGACGCTACGAGCAGTACTTC; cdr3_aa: CASSGQGGRYEQYF
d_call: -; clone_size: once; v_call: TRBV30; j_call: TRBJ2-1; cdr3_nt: TGTGCCTGGAGTACAGGGCGCTCCTACAATGAGCAGTTCTTC; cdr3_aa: CAWSTGRSYNEQFF
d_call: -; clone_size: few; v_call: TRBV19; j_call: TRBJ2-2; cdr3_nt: TGTGCCAGTAGTAGCTCCGGGGAAGGGGAGCTGTTTTTT; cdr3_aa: CASSSSGEGELFF
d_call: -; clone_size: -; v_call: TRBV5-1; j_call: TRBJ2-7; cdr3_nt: TGCGCCAGCAGCTTAAAACTCCGGGACACCTACGAGCAGTACTTC; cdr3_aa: CASSLKLRDTYEQYF